A selection of T cell receptor beta chains follows, all from one sample in a study of tumor-infiltrating lymphocytes in glioblastoma multiforme. MiXCR was run by TCRdb on the multiplex PCR reads, yielding one entry per CDR3 protein. This sample has 12,000 to 15,000 distinct CDR3 sequences, with 73% found just once. Sequenced input: brain tumor tissue. These receptor sequences come from a male donor with glioblastoma. Both conserved end residues are part of each CDR3. Fields, in order: V gene, J gene, D gene, clone size, CDR3 protein, CDR3 DNA. The D gene is left open where the match is weak. Clone size, where shown, is once, few, many, or a class for clones that have expanded.

TRBV4-2	TRBJ2-3	NA	NA	CASSRVGPADPTDTQYF	TGTGCCAGCAGCCGGGTAGGACCAGCAGATCCCACAGATACGCAGTATTTT
TRBV6-1	TRBJ1-5	NA	NA	CASSESSWGAQHF	TGTGCCAGCAGTGAATCCTCATGGGGGGCCCAGCATTTT
TRBV11-2	TRBJ1-6	TRBD1	NA	CASSRQGDNSPLHF	TGTGCCAGCAGCCGACAGGGCGATAATTCACCCCTCCACTTT
TRBV10-1	TRBJ1-2	NA	NA	CASSESGTSYGYTF	TGCGCCAGTAGTGAGTCCGGGACAAGCTATGGCTACACCTTC
TRBV6-5	TRBJ2-5	NA	once	CASRGGVETQYF	TGTGCCAGCAGAGGCGGGGTAGAGACCCAGTACTTC
TRBV10-1	TRBJ2-3	TRBD2	NA	CASSDGLAGSTGTQYF	TGCGCCAGCAGTGACGGACTAGCGGGTAGCACAGGTACGCAGTATTTT
TRBV11-3	TRBJ2-4	TRBD1	large	CASSPRQGPAKNIQYF	TGTGCCAGCAGCCCCCGACAGGGTCCGGCCAAAAACATTCAGTACTTC
TRBV11-2	TRBJ2-2	NA	once	CASTPRHGDGTWKLFF	TGTGCGAGCACCCCCCGACATGGCGATGGCACCTGGAAGCTGTTTTTT
TRBV20-1	TRBJ2-1	NA	NA	CSARDGASDNNEQFF	TGCAGTGCTAGAGATGGGGCTAGCGATAACAATGAGCAGTTCTTC
TRBV5-4	TRBJ1-1	NA	medium-sized	CASSATGYDTEAFF	TGTGCCAGCAGCGCAACAGGCTATGACACTGAAGCTTTCTTT
TRBV11-2	TRBJ1-1	NA	few	CASSLQGMNTEAFF	TGTGCCAGCAGCTTACAGGGGATGAACACTGAAGCTTTCTTT
TRBV20-1	TRBJ2-2	NA	NA	CSASGDSISGELFF	TGCAGTGCTAGTGGGGACTCCATTTCCGGGGAGCTGTTTTTT
TRBV11-2	TRBJ2-7	NA	NA	CASGLSGNYEQYF	TGTGCCAGCGGGCTTTCGGGGAACTACGAGCAGTACTTC
TRBV11-1	TRBJ2-1	NA	many	CASSLGHWFGQFF	TGTGCCAGCAGCTTAGGCCACTGGTTTGGGCAGTTCTTC
TRBV29-1	TRBJ2-5	NA	NA	CSVSSGEETQYF	TGCAGCGTTTCCTCAGGGGAAGAGACCCAGTACTTC
TRBV7-9	TRBJ2-6	TRBD1	NA	CASSSFIDRVGTGANVLTF	TGTGCCAGCAGCTCCTTTATAGACAGGGTGGGCACTGGGGCCAACGTCCTGACTTTC
TRBV21-1	TRBJ2-5	NA	once	CASSKALNRGRRECPETQYF	TGTGCCAGCAGCAAAGCGCTTAACAGGGGTAGGAGGGAGTGCCCAGAGACCCAGTACTTC
TRBV20-1	TRBJ2-1	NA	NA	CSARVFSCYEEQFF	TGCAGTGCTAGAGTGTTTAGCTGCTACGAGGAGCAGTTCTTC
TRBV5-4	TRBJ2-5	NA	NA	CASSFGRIQETQYF	TGTGCCAGCAGCTTTGGACGGATCCAAGAGACCCAGTACTTC
TRBV7-9	TRBJ1-1	NA	NA	CASREGSLNTEAFF	TGTGCCAGCAGGGAGGGCAGTTTGAACACTGAAGCTTTCTTT
TRBV11-2	TRBJ2-3	TRBD2	once	CASSLFPIGGVSDTQYF	TGTGCCAGCAGCTTATTCCCCATCGGGGGGGTGTCAGATACGCAGTATTTT
TRBV30	TRBJ2-3	TRBD2	once	CAWARLAGGQDVQYF	TGTGCCTGGGCCAGACTAGCGGGAGGGCAAGATGTGCAGTATTTT
TRBV6-1	TRBJ1-2	NA	NA	CASGEVPHGGTECYTF	TGTGCCAGCGGTGAAGTACCCCATGGGGGTACGGAGTGTTACACCTTC
TRBV28	TRBJ2-6	NA	NA	CALGPAGANVPTF	TGTGCCTTAGGACCGGCTGGGGCCAACGTCCCGACTTTC
TRBV20-1	TRBJ2-3	TRBD2	NA	CNASGLAGVTDTQYF	TGCAATGCTTCTGGACTAGCGGGGGTCACAGATACGCAGTATTTT
TRBV30	TRBJ2-3	NA	once	CVLSVRGPHSDTQYF	TGTGTCTTGAGTGTACGGGGGCCCCACTCAGATACGCAGTATTTT
TRBV20-1	TRBJ2-7	TRBD2	NA	CSARDLASGTYEQYF	TGCAGTGCTAGAGATCTCGCTAGCGGAACCTACGAGCAGTACTTC
TRBV27	TRBJ2-7	NA	once	CASSLGGVEQYF	TGTGCCAGCAGTTTAGGAGGGGTCGAGCAGTACTTC
TRBV5-6	TRBJ2-5	NA	NA	CASSLEEEETQYF	TGTGCCAGCAGCTTGGAGGAAGAAGAGACCCAGTACTTC
TRBV20-1	TRBJ2-1	TRBD2	NA	CGASRPGLAGMNKQFF	TGCGGTGCTAGTCGACCCGGACTAGCGGGAATGAATAAGCAGTTCTTC
TRBV11-3	TRBJ2-1	NA	NA	CASSYGANNEQFF	TGTGCCAGCAGCTACGGGGCGAACAATGAGCAGTTCTTC
TRBV29-1	TRBJ2-5	NA	NA	CSVGQVSQYF	TGCAGCGTGGGGCAGGTGTCCCAATACTTC
TRBV5-1	TRBJ2-2	TRBD2	NA	CASSFGTRTNTGKLFF	TGCGCCAGCAGCTTCGGGACTAGGACGAACACCGGGAAGCTGTTTTTT
TRBV6-1	TRBJ2-1	TRBD2	medium-sized	CASSVSQLAGAYEQFF	TGTGCCAGCAGTGTATCCCAACTAGCGGGAGCTTATGAGCAGTTCTTC
TRBV6-2/TRBV6-3	TRBJ2-7	TRBD1	few	CASSLGQGAYEQYF	TGTGCCAGCAGTCTGGGACAGGGAGCCTACGAGCAGTACTTC